This is a list of T cell receptor beta chains from one sample in a study of control samples from healthy donors and cancer patients. Repertoires were generated with immunoSEQ multiplex PCR, while TCRdb's copy carries only in-frame clones and drops some. Altogether under 450,000 clones are present, 80% to 95% being singletons, with the ten largest covering approximately 6.3%. Source material: PBMCs. The receptors originated from a man in his forties or fifties with head and neck cancer. The CDR3 runs from the conserved cysteine through the conserved F or W. The order of the fields is V gene, D gene, J gene, clone size, CDR3 DNA, CDR3 protein. D genes are given only for firm matches. Some rows mark clone size as missing; the rest say once, few, many or name a class of expanded clone.

v_call: TRBV25-1; d_call: TRBD1; j_call: TRBJ1-1; clone_size: .; cdr3_nt: TGTGCCAGCAGGGGACAGGGTAGCACTGAAGCTTTCTTT; cdr3_aa: CASRGQGSTEAFF
v_call: TRBV27; d_call: TRBD2; j_call: TRBJ2-1; clone_size: .; cdr3_nt: TGTGCCAGCAGTTTACGACTAGCGAATACTCTTGAGCAGTTCTTC; cdr3_aa: CASSLRLANTLEQFF
v_call: TRBV7-6; d_call: .; j_call: TRBJ1-1; clone_size: .; cdr3_nt: TGTGCCAGCAGCTTACGGTCAGGGAAGAACACTGAAGCTTTCTTT; cdr3_aa: CASSLRSGKNTEAFF
v_call: TRBV7-6; d_call: TRBD1; j_call: TRBJ2-3; clone_size: .; cdr3_nt: TGTGCCAGCAGCTTCAGGGACAGGCCGAGCACAGATACGCAGTATTTT; cdr3_aa: CASSFRDRPSTDTQYF
v_call: TRBV30; d_call: .; j_call: TRBJ2-3; clone_size: .; cdr3_nt: TGTGCCTGGAGTCCACAGGAGGGAAGGCAGTATTTT; cdr3_aa: CAWSPQEGRQYF
v_call: TRBV29-1; d_call: .; j_call: TRBJ1-1; clone_size: .; cdr3_nt: TGCAGCGCCAGTACCACAGGGAGCCACACTGAAGCTTTCTTT; cdr3_aa: CSASTTGSHTEAFF
v_call: TRBV2; d_call: .; j_call: TRBJ1-5; clone_size: .; cdr3_nt: TGTGCCAGCAGTTTCGACAGGACGGCCGGGTACGGCAATCAGCCCCAGCATTTT; cdr3_aa: CASSFDRTAGYGNQPQHF
v_call: TRBV11-2; d_call: .; j_call: TRBJ2-1; clone_size: once; cdr3_nt: TGTGCCAGCAGCCCAGGACCCTACAATGAGCAGTTCTTC; cdr3_aa: CASSPGPYNEQFF
v_call: TRBV3-1/TRBV3-2; d_call: .; j_call: TRBJ1-1; clone_size: .; cdr3_nt: TGTGCCAGCAGCCAAGACGTCGCAGTGAAAGCTTTCTTT; cdr3_aa: CASSQDVAVKAFF
v_call: TRBV2; d_call: .; j_call: TRBJ2-7; clone_size: .; cdr3_nt: TGTGCCAGCAGTGAGTTGGGGACACCGAGTCCGTACTTC; cdr3_aa: CASSELGTPSPYF
v_call: TRBV6-6; d_call: .; j_call: TRBJ1-3; clone_size: once; cdr3_nt: TGTGCCAGCAGTTACCCAATAGGTGGAAACACCATATATTTT; cdr3_aa: CASSYPIGGNTIYF
v_call: TRBV19; d_call: .; j_call: TRBJ2-1; clone_size: .; cdr3_nt: TGTGCCAGTAGTATTCTGACAGCAAAATACAATGAGCAGTTCTTC; cdr3_aa: CASSILTAKYNEQFF
v_call: TRBV19; d_call: .; j_call: TRBJ1-4; clone_size: .; cdr3_nt: TGTGCCAGTAGCTCGGGGTCAAATCTCGGTGAAAAACTGTTTTTT; cdr3_aa: CASSSGSNLGEKLFF
v_call: TRBV6-6; d_call: .; j_call: TRBJ1-4; clone_size: .; cdr3_nt: TGTGCCAGCAGTTACGGGGGCAAGGGCAATGAAAAACTGTTTTTT; cdr3_aa: CASSYGGKGNEKLFF
v_call: TRBV24-1; d_call: TRBD1; j_call: TRBJ2-1; clone_size: once; cdr3_nt: TGTGCCACCAGTGACCCTGGGGGACAGGGGCTGGATGAGCAGTTCTTC; cdr3_aa: CATSDPGGQGLDEQFF
v_call: TRBV11-3; d_call: TRBD1; j_call: TRBJ1-1; clone_size: .; cdr3_nt: TGTGCCAGCAGCTCACAGGGGATCGAAGCTTTCTTT; cdr3_aa: CASSSQGIEAFF
v_call: TRBV24-1; d_call: .; j_call: TRBJ2-1; clone_size: .; cdr3_nt: TGTGCCACCAGTGATACTAGGGCGGTATACAATGAGCAGTTCTTC; cdr3_aa: CATSDTRAVYNEQFF
v_call: TRBV30; d_call: .; j_call: TRBJ1-2; clone_size: .; cdr3_nt: TGTGCCTGGACGGGGGGCCTCTATGGCTACACCTTC; cdr3_aa: CAWTGGLYGYTF
v_call: TRBV7-2; d_call: .; j_call: TRBJ2-7; clone_size: .; cdr3_nt: TGTGCCAGCAGCTTCAGCCCTTTGGGCAGGGCGGGGGAGCAGTACTTC; cdr3_aa: CASSFSPLGRAGEQYF
v_call: TRBV30; d_call: .; j_call: TRBJ2-3; clone_size: .; cdr3_nt: TGTGCCTGGAGTGTTTGGGGGACCCCAGATACGCAGTATTTT; cdr3_aa: CAWSVWGTPDTQYF